The clone carrying this TCR beta chain has a handful of counts. As processed by the authors: How many nucleated cells were present was estimated from reference gene primer amplification. Using immunoSEQ multiplex PCR, the repertoire was profiled, and TCRdb retains in-frame clones only, with some absent. The V and J calls and clone size come from that table; D and trimming were worked out from the DNA. The sample carries about 210,000 clones, approximately 85% recorded once. The germline V gene has CDR1 LGHNA and CDR2 YNFKEQ. This CDR3 is built from 15 residues. J lost 9 bases, V lost 0 bases, and 4 bases had no gene match. This record belongs to a study of blood T cell repertoires in COVID-19. Study details: The origin of the acute and convalescent COVID-19 samples was the United States, Italy and Spain.

The clonotype was recovered from a woman aged 45-59 years with active or convalescent COVID-19. Specimen: peripheral blood. V is TRBV4-2 and J is TRBJ1-6; 8 nucleotides line up with TRBD1. The CDR3 region has the DNA TGTGCCAGCAGCCAAGATCCAGGGGGCAGTTCACCCCTCCACTTT. Translation gives CASSQDPGGSSPLHF.